Listed below are T cell receptor beta chains from one sample, sequenced in a study of blood T cell repertoires in COVID-19. Only in-frame clones appear in the TCRdb table, and some are missing; sequencing was by immunoSEQ multiplex PCR. The sample records roughly 180,000 clones, 60% to 85% being singletons. Input material: peripheral blood. All receptors derive from a woman aged 60-75 years with COVID-19, enrolled during active disease. Both conserved end residues are part of each CDR3. A D gene is named only where the DNA matches it firmly. The listing skips clone size in some rows; elsewhere it reads once, few, many or a size class.

d_call,clone_size,v_call,j_call,cdr3_nt,cdr3_aa
TRBD1,.,TRBV12-3/TRBV12-4,TRBJ1-2,TGTGCCAGCAGTTCGGGACAGGGCCTTGGCTACACCTTC,CASSSGQGLGYTF
TRBD1,.,TRBV7-3,TRBJ2-2,TGTGCCAGCAGAGGACAGGGGACCACCGGGGAGCTGTTTTTT,CASRGQGTTGELFF
.,.,TRBV7-6,TRBJ2-1,TGTGCCAGCAGCTTAGGAGAGGGGGTAAGGAATGAGCAGTTCTTC,CASSLGEGVRNEQFF
TRBD1,.,TRBV5-4,TRBJ1-4,TGTGCCAGCAGCTTCGCAGGGGGCAAGAATGAAAAACTGTTTTTT,CASSFAGGKNEKLFF
.,.,TRBV5-1,TRBJ1-1,TGCGCCAGCAGCCTCGAGATGAACACTGAAGCTTTCTTT,CASSLEMNTEAFF
.,many,TRBV10-1,TRBJ2-3,TGCGCCAGCAGTTTCGGGGTAGCAGATACGCAGTATTTT,CASSFGVADTQYF
.,.,TRBV30,TRBJ2-1,TGTGCCTGGAGTGCCCAATTAGCGAATGAGCAGTTCTTC,CAWSAQLANEQFF
.,.,TRBV9,TRBJ1-3,TGTGCCAGCGGTAGGGGTGCCGACTCTGGAAACACCATATATTTT,CASGRGADSGNTIYF
TRBD2,.,TRBV5-1,TRBJ2-7,TGCGCCAGCAGCTTGGTGGCTAGCGGGAGAAAGGGGGGAAACGGCGAGCAGTACTTC,CASSLVASGRKGGNGEQYF
.,.,TRBV6-5,TRBJ1-1,TGTGCCAGCAGTTACTCCGGGACACTGAACACTGAAGCTTTCTTT,CASSYSGTLNTEAFF
TRBD1,.,TRBV5-4,TRBJ2-3,TGTGCCAGCAGCTCAGGGACAGGGAGGCCAGATACGCAGTATTTT,CASSSGTGRPDTQYF
TRBD1,.,TRBV14,TRBJ2-3,TGTGCCAGCAGCCAGGGGACAGGAGACACAGATACGCAGTATTTT,CASSQGTGDTDTQYF
TRBD2,.,TRBV7-3,TRBJ2-1,TGTGCCAGCAGCCCCCCCGGGGGGGAGGAGCAGTTCTTC,CASSPPGGEEQFF
TRBD1,.,TRBV2,TRBJ1-2,TGTGCCAGCAGGGTGGACAGGGCCGGGGGCTACACCTTC,CASRVDRAGGYTF
TRBD1,.,TRBV29-1,TRBJ2-7,TGCAGCGTTGCCTTCGGACAGGGTCCCTACGAGCAGTACTTC,CSVAFGQGPYEQYF
TRBD1,once,TRBV5-1,TRBJ1-1,TGCGCCAGCGGGGACAGGATGAACACTGAAGCTTTCTTT,CASGDRMNTEAFF
.,.,TRBV10-3,TRBJ2-3,TGTGCCATCTCAGAGTCTCGACGACTGAGGGATACGCAGTATTTT,CAISESRRLRDTQYF
.,.,TRBV3-1/TRBV3-2,TRBJ2-7,TGTGCCAGCAGCAAGGCGGGCGAGCAGTACTTC,CASSKAGEQYF
.,.,TRBV11-2,TRBJ1-1,TGTGCCAGCAGCTTATCGCTATCCACTGAAGCTTTCTTT,CASSLSLSTEAFF
.,.,TRBV5-4,TRBJ2-6,TGTGCCAGCAGCACCGGGGCGGGGCAGGGGGCCAACGTCCTGACTTTC,CASSTGAGQGANVLTF
TRBD1,.,TRBV19,TRBJ1-5,TGTGCCAGTAGTCTCCGACAGGGTAGGCAGCCCCAGCATTTT,CASSLRQGRQPQHF
.,.,TRBV7-2,TRBJ2-1,TGTGCCAGCAGCGCTACGGCAAGGACAATGTACAATGAGCAGTTCTTC,CASSATARTMYNEQFF
TRBD1,.,TRBV19,TRBJ2-3,TGTGCCAGTAGTACTACGATCCCTGGGACAGGGGGAAATACGCAGTATTTT,CASSTTIPGTGGNTQYF
.,.,TRBV29-1,TRBJ2-7,TGCAGCGTGGAGACAGGTTCCGAGCAGTACTTC,CSVETGSEQYF
TRBD2,.,TRBV5-4,TRBJ2-3,TGTGCCAGCAGCTCCGGACTAGGGACAGATACGCAGTATTTT,CASSSGLGTDTQYF
.,.,TRBV5-1,TRBJ2-1,TGCGCCAGCGCCCCGATTTCGAGCTCCTACAATGAGCAGTTCTTC,CASAPISSSYNEQFF
TRBD2,.,TRBV23-1,TRBJ2-2,TGCGCCAGCAGTCAATCTCGCTCTAGCGGGGGGGATACCGGGGAGCTGTTTTTT,CASSQSRSSGGDTGELFF
.,.,TRBV7-3,TRBJ2-2,TGTGCCAGCAGCCTATTAGGGGATTCCGGGTCCACCGGGGAGCTGTTTTTT,CASSLLGDSGSTGELFF
.,.,TRBV19,TRBJ1-5,TGTGCCAGTAGTACACCTAGACAGTTCAATCAGCCCCAGCATTTT,CASSTPRQFNQPQHF
TRBD2,.,TRBV30,TRBJ2-3,TGTGCCTGGAATAAAGGACTAGCGGGACCAAAAACCTACACAGATACGCAGTATTTT,CAWNKGLAGPKTYTDTQYF
.,.,TRBV19,TRBJ1-4,TGTGCCAGTAGTTCGACAGACGCTAATGAAAAACTGTTTTTT,CASSSTDANEKLFF
.,few,TRBV11-3,TRBJ2-1,TGTGCCAGCAGCCAGGACAGCGCCAGGAATGAGCAGTTCTTC,CASSQDSARNEQFF
TRBD2,.,TRBV7-2,TRBJ2-7,TGTGCCAGCAGCGTAGGACTAGCGGGAACATACGAGCAGTACTTC,CASSVGLAGTYEQYF
.,.,TRBV3-1/TRBV3-2,TRBJ1-1,TGTGCCAGCAGCCAAGATCTCACAGCGAACACTGAAGCTTTCTTT,CASSQDLTANTEAFF
TRBD1,once,TRBV5-1,TRBJ1-1,TGCGCCAGCAGCCCACCGGGACAGGGAGAGGACACTGAAGCTTTCTTT,CASSPPGQGEDTEAFF
.,.,TRBV7-2,TRBJ1-2,TGTGCCAGCAGCCCTGATTTGACAGTGAGCTATGGCTACACCTTC,CASSPDLTVSYGYTF
TRBD1,.,TRBV24-1,TRBJ2-3,TGTGCCACCAGTGATTCGGTCCCGGGACAGGATTTTCCGTATTTT,CATSDSVPGQDFPYF
TRBD2,.,TRBV19,TRBJ2-3,TGTGCCAGTAGTATCGCTAGCGGTCCCACAGATACGCAGTATTTT,CASSIASGPTDTQYF
TRBD2,once,TRBV7-3,TRBJ2-1,TGTGCCAGCAGCTTAACGGGGACTAGCGTGAATGAGCAGTTCTTC,CASSLTGTSVNEQFF
TRBD1,once,TRBV4-2,TRBJ1-2,TGTGCCAGCAGCCAAGAGCCCCGGCCTACACAGGGGGATGGCTACACCTTC,CASSQEPRPTQGDGYTF